These T cell receptor beta chains were read from a single sample in a study of response to subunit inactivated influenza vaccine. TCRdb processed the RT-PCR reads anew with MiXCR; each CDR3 protein has one entry. The sample lists 250,000 to 350,000 distinct CDR3 sequences; approximately 23% were seen once. The specimen comprised PBMCs from blood, sampled roughly 20 months after vaccination. Receptors originate from a man aged 45 to 75 who received an inactivated influenza vaccine. The CDR3 runs from the conserved cysteine through the conserved F or W. The order of the fields is V gene, clone size, J gene, D gene, CDR3 protein, CDR3 DNA. A D gene is named only where the DNA matches it firmly. Part of the rows lack a size; the others show once, few, many or a class for expanded clones.

v_gene: TRBV5-1; abundance: .; j_gene: TRBJ2-3; d_gene: TRBD2; CDR3aa: CASSLLTSSTDTQYF; CDR3nt: TGCGCCAGCAGCTTGCTGACTAGCAGCACAGATACGCAGTATTTT
v_gene: TRBV7-2; abundance: few; j_gene: TRBJ2-3; d_gene: TRBD2; CDR3aa: CASSLGASGRSNTQYF; CDR3nt: TGTGCCAGCAGCTTAGGGGCAAGCGGGAGAAGTAATACGCAGTATTTT
v_gene: TRBV4-3; abundance: .; j_gene: TRBJ1-6; d_gene: .; CDR3aa: CASSQLRSSYNSPLHF; CDR3nt: TGCGCCAGCAGCCAACTCCGGAGCTCCTATAATTCACCCCTCCACTTT
v_gene: TRBV7-9; abundance: many; j_gene: TRBJ1-4; d_gene: .; CDR3aa: CASSFSGTFATNEKLFF; CDR3nt: TGTGCCAGCAGCTTTTCCGGGACATTCGCAACTAATGAAAAACTGTTTTTT
v_gene: TRBV28; abundance: .; j_gene: TRBJ2-1; d_gene: TRBD2; CDR3aa: CASSILVAGGNEQFF; CDR3nt: TGTGCCAGCAGTATACTAGTAGCGGGAGGGAATGAGCAGTTCTTC
v_gene: TRBV18; abundance: many; j_gene: TRBJ2-1; d_gene: .; CDR3aa: CASSPTVTRDNEQFF; CDR3nt: TGTGCCAGCTCACCGACGGTCACTAGGGATAATGAGCAGTTCTTC
v_gene: TRBV20-1; abundance: .; j_gene: TRBJ2-7; d_gene: TRBD1; CDR3aa: CSAITRDRGSYEQYF; CDR3nt: TGCAGTGCGATAACCCGGGACAGGGGCTCCTACGAGCAGTACTTC
v_gene: TRBV24-1; abundance: few; j_gene: TRBJ2-1; d_gene: .; CDR3aa: CATSDTGLRNNEQFF; CDR3nt: TGTGCCACCAGTGATACAGGGTTAAGGAACAATGAGCAGTTCTTC
v_gene: TRBV5-1; abundance: many; j_gene: TRBJ1-1; d_gene: .; CDR3aa: CASSLVYVNTEAFF; CDR3nt: TGCGCCAGCAGCTTGGTATACGTGAACACTGAAGCTTTCTTT
v_gene: TRBV20-1; abundance: .; j_gene: TRBJ1-6; d_gene: TRBD1; CDR3aa: CSAFGQGPYNSPLHF; CDR3nt: TGCAGTGCTTTCGGACAGGGGCCCTATAATTCACCCCTCCACTTT
v_gene: TRBV5-1; abundance: many; j_gene: TRBJ1-5; d_gene: .; CDR3aa: CASSPGDNHSNQPQHF; CDR3nt: TGCGCCAGCAGCCCGGGGGACAACCATAGCAATCAGCCCCAGCATTTT
v_gene: TRBV3-1; abundance: .; j_gene: TRBJ2-2; d_gene: TRBD1; CDR3aa: CASRSTGGENTGELFF; CDR3nt: TGTGCCAGCAGGTCGACAGGGGGCGAGAACACCGGGGAGCTGTTTTTT
v_gene: TRBV24-1; abundance: few; j_gene: TRBJ1-6; d_gene: .; CDR3aa: CATSDPYGGPLHF; CDR3nt: TGTGCCACCAGTGATCCCTATGGCGGACCCCTCCACTTT
v_gene: TRBV29-1; abundance: .; j_gene: TRBJ1-2; d_gene: .; CDR3aa: CSVHGPGYGYTF; CDR3nt: TGCAGCGTCCACGGACCTGGCTATGGCTACACCTTC
v_gene: TRBV12-3/TRBV12-4; abundance: few; j_gene: TRBJ2-2; d_gene: TRBD1; CDR3aa: CASLRDRGIHANTGELFF; CDR3nt: TGTGCCAGCCTCCGGGACAGGGGGATACACGCGAACACCGGGGAGCTGTTTTTT
v_gene: TRBV20-1; abundance: many; j_gene: TRBJ1-1; d_gene: .; CDR3aa: CSARDTGFVTEAFF; CDR3nt: TGCAGTGCTAGAGACACCGGGTTTGTAACTGAAGCTTTCTTT
v_gene: TRBV28; abundance: many; j_gene: TRBJ1-5; d_gene: .; CDR3aa: CASSAGTSADQPQHF; CDR3nt: TGTGCCAGCAGTGCCGGGACGAGTGCGGATCAGCCCCAGCATTTT
v_gene: TRBV28; abundance: .; j_gene: TRBJ1-1; d_gene: .; CDR3aa: CASSYRLLGTEAFF; CDR3nt: TGTGCCAGCAGTTACCGACTCCTTGGGACTGAAGCTTTCTTT
v_gene: TRBV7-7; abundance: .; j_gene: TRBJ2-5; d_gene: .; CDR3aa: CASSTDKRETQYF; CDR3nt: TGTGCCAGCAGCACGGACAAAAGAGAGACCCAGTACTTC
v_gene: TRBV2; abundance: few; j_gene: TRBJ2-7; d_gene: .; CDR3aa: CASRFWLTGSYEQYF; CDR3nt: TGTGCCAGCAGATTCTGGCTGACAGGCTCCTACGAGCAGTACTTC
v_gene: TRBV24-1; abundance: .; j_gene: TRBJ2-3; d_gene: TRBD2; CDR3aa: CATSVKRGGTDTQYF; CDR3nt: TGTGCCACCAGTGTAAAGCGGGGGGGCACAGATACGCAGTATTTT
v_gene: TRBV9; abundance: .; j_gene: TRBJ1-2; d_gene: .; CDR3aa: CASSPLGGYGYTF; CDR3nt: TGTGCCAGCAGCCCCCTCGGGGGTTACGGCTACACCTTC
v_gene: TRBV6-2/TRBV6-3; abundance: .; j_gene: TRBJ1-5; d_gene: TRBD1; CDR3aa: CASSLGQGAVQPQHF; CDR3nt: TGTGCCAGCAGCCTGGGACAGGGGGCCGTTCAGCCCCAGCATTTT
v_gene: TRBV28; abundance: .; j_gene: TRBJ1-6; d_gene: TRBD1; CDR3aa: CASSSTRQGFNSPLHF; CDR3nt: TGTGCCAGCAGTTCAACTCGACAGGGTTTTAATTCACCCCTCCACTTT
v_gene: TRBV3-1; abundance: few; j_gene: TRBJ1-2; d_gene: .; CDR3aa: CASSQDARTKGGLNTF; CDR3nt: TGTGCCAGCAGCCAAGATGCAAGGACAAAAGGAGGGCTTAACACCTTC
v_gene: TRBV29-1; abundance: many; j_gene: TRBJ2-5; d_gene: .; CDR3aa: CSVSGYQETQYF; CDR3nt: TGCAGCGTTTCGGGGTACCAAGAGACCCAGTACTTC
v_gene: TRBV10-3; abundance: .; j_gene: TRBJ1-1; d_gene: .; CDR3aa: CAISETAMNTEAFF; CDR3nt: TGTGCCATCAGTGAGACTGCTATGAACACTGAAGCTTTCTTT
v_gene: TRBV6-5; abundance: few; j_gene: TRBJ2-7; d_gene: TRBD1; CDR3aa: CASSFDRGSEQYF; CDR3nt: TGTGCCAGCAGTTTCGACAGGGGCTCCGAGCAGTACTTC
v_gene: TRBV5-1; abundance: few; j_gene: TRBJ2-1; d_gene: .; CDR3aa: CASSLVESSYNEQFF; CDR3nt: TGCGCCAGCAGCTTGGTCGAGAGCTCCTACAATGAGCAGTTCTTC
v_gene: TRBV14; abundance: few; j_gene: TRBJ2-1; d_gene: .; CDR3aa: CASSPLGHRDNEQFF; CDR3nt: TGTGCCAGCAGCCCCCTGGGACATAGGGACAATGAGCAGTTCTTC
v_gene: TRBV20-1; abundance: .; j_gene: TRBJ2-5; d_gene: .; CDR3aa: CRILDRSETQYF; CDR3nt: TGCAGGATCTTGGACCGGTCGGAGACCCAGTACTTC
v_gene: TRBV3-1; abundance: few; j_gene: TRBJ1-2; d_gene: .; CDR3aa: CASSQVLGLYYGYTF; CDR3nt: TGTGCCAGCAGCCAAGTACTTGGACTTTACTATGGCTACACCTTC
v_gene: TRBV7-2; abundance: .; j_gene: TRBJ1-2; d_gene: .; CDR3aa: CASSPGGRIYGYTF; CDR3nt: TGTGCCAGCAGCCCCGGTGGACGGATCTATGGCTACACCTTC
v_gene: TRBV7-8; abundance: few; j_gene: TRBJ2-1; d_gene: .; CDR3aa: CASSLNFHFYNEQFF; CDR3nt: TGTGCCAGCAGCTTAAACTTCCATTTCTACAATGAGCAGTTCTTC
v_gene: TRBV28; abundance: .; j_gene: TRBJ1-5; d_gene: TRBD1; CDR3aa: CASNQGQGSAQPQHF; CDR3nt: TGTGCCAGCAACCAAGGACAGGGGAGTGCTCAGCCCCAGCATTTT
v_gene: TRBV12-3/TRBV12-4; abundance: few; j_gene: TRBJ1-2; d_gene: TRBD1; CDR3aa: CASRRGQQFSLNYGYTF; CDR3nt: TGTGCCAGCCGGAGGGGACAGCAGTTTTCTCTCAACTATGGCTACACCTTC
v_gene: TRBV6-2/TRBV6-3; abundance: .; j_gene: TRBJ2-1; d_gene: .; CDR3aa: CASSEERVMVGNEQFF; CDR3nt: TGTGCCAGCAGCGAAGAGAGGGTAATGGTTGGCAATGAGCAGTTCTTC
v_gene: TRBV19; abundance: .; j_gene: TRBJ1-1; d_gene: .; CDR3aa: CASSNNEAFF; CDR3nt: TGTGCCAGTAGTAACAATGAAGCTTTCTTT
v_gene: TRBV20-1; abundance: .; j_gene: TRBJ2-5; d_gene: TRBD1; CDR3aa: CSARKGTDLGETQYF; CDR3nt: TGCAGTGCTAGAAAGGGGACAGACTTGGGGGAGACCCAGTACTTC
v_gene: TRBV7-9; abundance: few; j_gene: TRBJ2-1; d_gene: TRBD1; CDR3aa: CASSLSRGLTHNEQFF; CDR3nt: TGTGCCAGCAGCTTATCCAGGGGGCTCACCCACAATGAGCAGTTCTTC
v_gene: TRBV7-2; abundance: few; j_gene: TRBJ2-3; d_gene: .; CDR3aa: CASQGDTQYF; CDR3nt: TGTGCCAGCCAAGGAGATACGCAGTATTTT